This TCR beta chain is drawn from a study of siplizumab effects on memory and regulatory T cells. Study-wide findings and caveats: Researchers could not give a naive or memory phenotype to roughly 75-96% of proliferating CD4+ or CD8+ clones. In unstimulated cells, naive T cells appeared more diverse than memory T cells and seemed major alloresponse contributors.

With 3 bases removed from V and 3 bases from J, the gap between germline ends came to 8 bases. The CDR3 loop spans 13 amino acids. Germline lookup yields CDR1 SNHLY and CDR2 FYNNEI. This clone is a singleton in its sample. The antigen is not known. The study assayed 75,000 to 100,000 TCR templates per sample. Data came from immunoSEQ multiplex PCR; TCRdb stores just in-frame clones and leaves some out. This sample yields 94,000 or so clones, of which roughly 93% are seen a single time; 5.5% to 7.5% belongs to the top ten. Sequencing was performed on CD8+ T cells sorted from blood. This sequence joins TRBV2 and TRBJ1-1, with D maybe TRBD1 (6 bases). The clonotype originates from a human donor in good health. CDR3 in amino acids: CASSDWTDTEAFF. The CDR3 DNA follows: TGTGCCAGCAGTGATTGGACAGACACTGAAGCTTTCTTT.